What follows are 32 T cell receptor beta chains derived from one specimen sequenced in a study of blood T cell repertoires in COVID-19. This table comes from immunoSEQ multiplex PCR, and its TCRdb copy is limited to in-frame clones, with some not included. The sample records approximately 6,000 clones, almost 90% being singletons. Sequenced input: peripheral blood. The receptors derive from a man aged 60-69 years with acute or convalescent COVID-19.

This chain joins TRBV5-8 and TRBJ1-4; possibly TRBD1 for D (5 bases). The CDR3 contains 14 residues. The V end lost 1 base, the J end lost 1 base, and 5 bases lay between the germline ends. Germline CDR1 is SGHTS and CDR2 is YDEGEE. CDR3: CASSLQGTNEKLFF. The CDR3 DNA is TGTGCCAGCAGCTTGCAGGGAACTAATGAAAAACTGTTTTTT.

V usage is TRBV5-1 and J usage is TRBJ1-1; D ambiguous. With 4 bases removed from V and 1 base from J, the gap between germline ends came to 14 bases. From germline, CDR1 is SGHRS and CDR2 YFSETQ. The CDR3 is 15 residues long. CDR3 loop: CASSARPAANTEAFF. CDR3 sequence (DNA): TGCGCCAGCAGCGCCAGGCCGGCAGCGAACACTGAAGCTTTCTTT.

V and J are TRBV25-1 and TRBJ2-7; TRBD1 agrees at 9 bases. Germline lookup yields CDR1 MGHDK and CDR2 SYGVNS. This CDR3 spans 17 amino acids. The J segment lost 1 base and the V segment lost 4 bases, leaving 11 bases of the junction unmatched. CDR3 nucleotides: TGTGCCAGCAGTGTTCTCGATGGGACAGGGTATTCCTACGAGCAGTACGTC. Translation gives CASSVLDGTGYSYEQYV.

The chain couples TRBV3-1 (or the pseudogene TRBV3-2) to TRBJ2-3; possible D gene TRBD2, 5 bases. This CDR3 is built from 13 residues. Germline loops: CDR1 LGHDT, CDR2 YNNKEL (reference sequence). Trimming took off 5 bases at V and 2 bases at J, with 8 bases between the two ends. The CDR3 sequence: CASSRTLTDTQYF. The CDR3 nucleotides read TGTGCCAGCAGCAGGACTCTCACAGATACGCAGTATTTT.

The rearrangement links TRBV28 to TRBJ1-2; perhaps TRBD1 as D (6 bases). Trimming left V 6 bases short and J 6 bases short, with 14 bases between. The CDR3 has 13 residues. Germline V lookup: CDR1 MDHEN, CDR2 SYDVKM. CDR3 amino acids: CASSLYQGNGYTF. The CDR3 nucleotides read TGTGCCAGCAGCCTATATCAGGGGAATGGCTACACCTTC.

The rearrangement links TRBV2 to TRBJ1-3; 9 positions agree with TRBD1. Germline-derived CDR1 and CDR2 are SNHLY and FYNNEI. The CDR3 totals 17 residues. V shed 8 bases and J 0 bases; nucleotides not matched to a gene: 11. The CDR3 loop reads CASAFTGQGLSGNTIYF. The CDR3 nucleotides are TGTGCCAGCGCTTTTACGGGACAGGGACTCTCTGGAAACACCATATATTTT.

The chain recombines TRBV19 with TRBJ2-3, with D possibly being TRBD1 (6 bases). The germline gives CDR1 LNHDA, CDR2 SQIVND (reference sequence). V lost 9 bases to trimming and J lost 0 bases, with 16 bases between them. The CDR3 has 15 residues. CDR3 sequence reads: CASRRGSSSTDTQYF. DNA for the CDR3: TGTGCCAGCCGTAGGGGGTCCTCTAGCACAGATACGCAGTATTTT.

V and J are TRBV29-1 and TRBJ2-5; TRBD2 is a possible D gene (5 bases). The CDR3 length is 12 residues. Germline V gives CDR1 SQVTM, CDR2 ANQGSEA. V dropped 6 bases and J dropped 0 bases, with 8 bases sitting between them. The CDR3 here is CSVGLYQETQYF. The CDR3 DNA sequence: TGCAGCGTCGGACTGTACCAAGAGACCCAGTACTTC. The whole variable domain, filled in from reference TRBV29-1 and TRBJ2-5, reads SAVISQKPSRDICQRGTSLTIQCQVDSQVTMMFWYRQQPGQSLTLIATANQGSEATYESGFVIDKFPISRPNLTFSTLTVSNMSPEDSSIYLCSVGLYQETQYFGPGTRLLVL.

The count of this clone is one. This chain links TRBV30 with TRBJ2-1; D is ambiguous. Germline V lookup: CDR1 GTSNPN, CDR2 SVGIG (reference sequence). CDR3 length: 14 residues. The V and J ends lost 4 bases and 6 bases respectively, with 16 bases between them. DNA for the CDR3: TGTGCCTGGACCCCCGCGGCACTTCTCAATGAGCAGTTCTTC. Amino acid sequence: CAWTPAALLNEQFF.

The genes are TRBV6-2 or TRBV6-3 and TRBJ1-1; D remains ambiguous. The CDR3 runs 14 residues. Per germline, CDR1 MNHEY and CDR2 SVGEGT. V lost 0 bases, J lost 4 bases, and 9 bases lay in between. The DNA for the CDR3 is TGTGCCAGCAGTTACTCCCCGGGAGCCACTGAAGCTTTCTTT. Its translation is CASSYSPGATEAFF.

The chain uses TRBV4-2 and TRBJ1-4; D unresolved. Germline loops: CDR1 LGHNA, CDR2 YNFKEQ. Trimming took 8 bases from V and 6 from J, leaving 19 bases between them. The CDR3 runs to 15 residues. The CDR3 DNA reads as TGTGCCAGCGCAACCACCCACGGGGAGCATGAAAAACTGTTTTTT. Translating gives CASATTHGEHEKLFF.

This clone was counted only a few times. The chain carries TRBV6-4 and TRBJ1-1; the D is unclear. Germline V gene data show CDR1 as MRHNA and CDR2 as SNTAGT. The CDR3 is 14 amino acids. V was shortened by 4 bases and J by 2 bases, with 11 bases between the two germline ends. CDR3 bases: TGTGCCAGCAGTGTAGGGTCGGGAAACACTGAAGCTTTCTTT. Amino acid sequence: CASSVGSGNTEAFF.

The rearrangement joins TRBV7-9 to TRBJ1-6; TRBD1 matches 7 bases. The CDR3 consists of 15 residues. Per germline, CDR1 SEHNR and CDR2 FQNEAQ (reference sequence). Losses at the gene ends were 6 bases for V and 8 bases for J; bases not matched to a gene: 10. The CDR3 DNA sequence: TGTGCCAGCAGTAAAGTCCAGGGGGTGGATTCACCCCTCCACTTT. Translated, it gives CASSKVQGVDSPLHF.

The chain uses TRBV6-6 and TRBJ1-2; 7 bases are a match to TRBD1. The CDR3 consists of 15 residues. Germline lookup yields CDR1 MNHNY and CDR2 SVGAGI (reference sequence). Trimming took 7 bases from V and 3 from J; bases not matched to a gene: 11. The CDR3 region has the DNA TGTGCCAGCATCATTTCGAGGGACAGTCACTATGGCTACACCTTC. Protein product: CASIISRDSHYGYTF.

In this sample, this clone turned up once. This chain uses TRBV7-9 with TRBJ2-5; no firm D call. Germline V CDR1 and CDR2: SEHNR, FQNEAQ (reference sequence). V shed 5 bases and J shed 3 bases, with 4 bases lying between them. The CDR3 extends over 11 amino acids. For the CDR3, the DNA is TGTGCCAGCAGCACAAAAGAGACCCAGTACTTC. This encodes CASSTKETQYF.

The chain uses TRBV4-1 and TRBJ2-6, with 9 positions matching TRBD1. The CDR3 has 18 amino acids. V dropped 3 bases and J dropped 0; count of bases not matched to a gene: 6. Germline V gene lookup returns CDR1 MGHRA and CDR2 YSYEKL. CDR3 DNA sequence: TGCGCCAGCAGCCACCGGACAGGGGAACTCTCTGGGGCCAACGTCCTGACTTTC. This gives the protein CASSHRTGELSGANVLTF.

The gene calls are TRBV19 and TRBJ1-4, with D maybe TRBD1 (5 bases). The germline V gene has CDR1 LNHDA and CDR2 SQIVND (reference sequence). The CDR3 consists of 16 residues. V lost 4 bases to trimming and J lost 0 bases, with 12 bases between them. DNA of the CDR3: TGTGCCAGTAGTAAGGGGTACAAAGCAACTAATGAAAAACTGTTTTTT. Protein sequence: CASSKGYKATNEKLFF. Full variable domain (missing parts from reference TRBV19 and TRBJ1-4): DGGITQSPKYLFRKEGQNVTLSCEQNLNHDAMYWYRQDPGQGLRLIYYSQIVNDFQKGDIAEGYSVSREKKESFPLTVTSAQKNPTAFYLCASSKGYKATNEKLFFGSGTQLSVL.

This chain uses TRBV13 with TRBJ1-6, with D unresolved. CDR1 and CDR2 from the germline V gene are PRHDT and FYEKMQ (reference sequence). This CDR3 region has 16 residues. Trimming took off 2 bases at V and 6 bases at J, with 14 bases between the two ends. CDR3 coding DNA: TGTGCCAGCAGCTTAACGGGGTATTTGGGTAATTCACCCCTCCACTTT. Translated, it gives CASSLTGYLGNSPLHF.

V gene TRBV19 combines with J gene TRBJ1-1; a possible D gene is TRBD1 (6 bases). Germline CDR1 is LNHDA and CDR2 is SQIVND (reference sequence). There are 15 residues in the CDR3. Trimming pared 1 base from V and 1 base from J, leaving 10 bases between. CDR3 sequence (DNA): TGTGCCAGTAGTATAGTAAGCAGGGGGAACACTGAAGCTTTCTTT. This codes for CASSIVSRGNTEAFF.

The CDR3 DNA reads as TGTGCCAGCAGTTCCTGGGAGGTCTATGGCTACACCTTC. It is translated as CASSSWEVYGYTF. V usage is TRBV6-6 and J usage is TRBJ1-2; D is uncertain. V gave up 4 bases and J gave up 4 bases, with 10 bases separating them. The CDR3 covers 13 residues. Germline CDR1 is MNHNY and CDR2 is SVGAGI (reference sequence).

Written as DNA, the CDR3 is TGTGCCAGTAGTATACAGACGGGATGGCCCCTTGAGCAGTTCTTC. This codes for CASSIQTGWPLEQFF. The chain recombines TRBV19 with TRBJ2-1; tentative D call: TRBD2 (5 bases). V lost 2 bases and J 9 bases, leaving 17 bases between the germline ends. The CDR3 totals 15 residues. Germline V gives CDR1 LNHDA, CDR2 SQIVND (reference sequence).

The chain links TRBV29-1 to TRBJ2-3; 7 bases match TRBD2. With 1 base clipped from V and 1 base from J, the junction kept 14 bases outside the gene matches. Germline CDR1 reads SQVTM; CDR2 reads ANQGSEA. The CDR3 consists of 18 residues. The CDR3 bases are TGCAGCGTTGAAGGGGGATTCCTAGCGGTTTCTGGCACAGATACGCAGTATTTT. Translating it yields CSVEGGFLAVSGTDTQYF.

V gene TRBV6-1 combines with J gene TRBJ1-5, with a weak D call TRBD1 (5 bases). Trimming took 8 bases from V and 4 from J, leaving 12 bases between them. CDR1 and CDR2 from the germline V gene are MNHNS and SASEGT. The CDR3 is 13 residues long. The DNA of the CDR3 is TGTGCCAGCGTCAGGGCTGCAAATCAGCCCCAGCATTTT. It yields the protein CASVRAANQPQHF.

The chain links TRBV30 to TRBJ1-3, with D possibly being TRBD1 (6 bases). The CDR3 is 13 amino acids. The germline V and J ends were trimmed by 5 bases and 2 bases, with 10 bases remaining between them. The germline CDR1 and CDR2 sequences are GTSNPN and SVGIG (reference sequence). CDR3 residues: CAWQQGTGNTIYF. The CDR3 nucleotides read TGTGCCTGGCAACAGGGCACTGGAAACACCATATATTTT.

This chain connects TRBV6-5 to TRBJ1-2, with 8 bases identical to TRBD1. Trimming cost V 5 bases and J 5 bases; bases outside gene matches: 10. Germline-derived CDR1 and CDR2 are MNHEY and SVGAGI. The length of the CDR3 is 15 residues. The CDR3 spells CASSLPGTGFYGYTF. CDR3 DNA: TGTGCCAGCAGTCTGCCTGGGACAGGTTTTTATGGCTACACCTTC.

The CDR3 nucleotides read TGTGCCAGCAGCCCCCGGGACATCCTTAATTCACCCCTCCACTTT. Its translation: CASSPRDILNSPLHF. The chain has TRBV7-9 and TRBJ1-6; tentative D call: TRBD1 (6 bases). This CDR3 comprises 15 residues. V lost 5 bases and J 6 bases, leaving 14 bases between the germline ends. Germline CDR1 reads SEHNR; CDR2 reads FQNEAQ (reference sequence).

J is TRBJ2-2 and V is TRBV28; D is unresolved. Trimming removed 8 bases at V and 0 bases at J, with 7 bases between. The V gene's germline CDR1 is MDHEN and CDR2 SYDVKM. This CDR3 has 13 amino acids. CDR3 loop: CASQAPNTGELFF. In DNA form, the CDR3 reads TGTGCCAGCCAGGCACCGAACACCGGGGAGCTGTTTTTT.

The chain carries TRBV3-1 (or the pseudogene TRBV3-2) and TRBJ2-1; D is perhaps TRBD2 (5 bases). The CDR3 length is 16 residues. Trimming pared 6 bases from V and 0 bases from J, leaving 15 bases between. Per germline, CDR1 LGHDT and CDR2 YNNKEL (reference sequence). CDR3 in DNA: TGTGCCAGCAGTCCTGAAGCGGCTAGCTCCTACAATGAGCAGTTCTTC. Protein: CASSPEAASSYNEQFF.

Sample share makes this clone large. The chain's CDR3 is CASSYALPQGAQYF. DNA of the CDR3: TGTGCCAGCAGTTACGCCCTCCCACAGGGGGCCCAGTACTTC. The chain employs TRBV6-2 or TRBV6-3 and TRBJ2-5, with 8 nucleotides matching TRBD1. The CDR3 extends over 14 amino acids. The germline V gene has CDR1 MNHEY and CDR2 SVGEGT. Trimming took 2 bases from V and 9 from J; bases not matched to a gene: 8.

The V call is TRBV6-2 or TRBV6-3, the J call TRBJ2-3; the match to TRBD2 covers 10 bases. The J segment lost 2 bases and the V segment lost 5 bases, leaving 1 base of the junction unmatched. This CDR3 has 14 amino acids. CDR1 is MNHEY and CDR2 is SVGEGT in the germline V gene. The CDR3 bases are TGTGCCAGCAGTAGCGGGGGGGCCACAGATACGCAGTATTTT. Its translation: CASSSGGATDTQYF.

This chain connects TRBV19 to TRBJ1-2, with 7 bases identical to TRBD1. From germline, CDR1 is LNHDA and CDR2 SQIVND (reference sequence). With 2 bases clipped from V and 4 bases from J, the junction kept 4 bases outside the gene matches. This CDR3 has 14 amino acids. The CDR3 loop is CASSIRDRSYGYTF. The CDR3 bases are TGTGCCAGTAGTATAAGGGACAGAAGCTATGGCTACACCTTC. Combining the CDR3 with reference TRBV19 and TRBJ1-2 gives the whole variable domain DGGITQSPKYLFRKEGQNVTLSCEQNLNHDAMYWYRQDPGQGLRLIYYSQIVNDFQKGDIAEGYSVSREKKESFPLTVTSAQKNPTAFYLCASSIRDRSYGYTFGSGTRLTVV.

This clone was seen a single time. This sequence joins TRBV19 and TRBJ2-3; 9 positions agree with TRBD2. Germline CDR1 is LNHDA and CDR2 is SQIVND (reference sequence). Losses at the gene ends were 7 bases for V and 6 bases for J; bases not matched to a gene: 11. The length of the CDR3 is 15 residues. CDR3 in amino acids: CASKPTSGPGDTQYF. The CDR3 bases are TGTGCCAGTAAGCCGACTAGCGGCCCGGGGGATACGCAGTATTTT.